The present T cell receptor (beta chain) was sequenced within a study of response to subunit inactivated influenza vaccine. Using its own MiXCR run on the RT-PCR reads, TCRdb lists one record per CDR3 protein. This sample has approximately 570,000 distinct CDR3 sequences, with about 8% found just once. V gave up 6 bases and J gave up 0 bases; unmatched junction bases: 5. In germline, CDR1 is SQVTM, CDR2 ANQGSEA. The CDR3 spans 14 residues. The specimen was PBMCs from blood, collected around 2 years after vaccination. This chain connects TRBV29-1 to TRBJ1-5; TRBD1 aligns across 7 bases. This clonotype was obtained from a man in his fifties or sixties who received an inactivated influenza vaccine. CDR3 nucleotides: TGCAGCGTGGCGGGGGACAGTAGCAATCAGCCCCAGCATTTT. Its protein product is CSVAGDSSNQPQHF.